This TCR beta chain stems from a study of cytomegalovirus exposure and HLA in healthy donors. The CDR3 is 15 residues long. CDR1 and CDR2 from the germline V gene are GTSNPN and SVGIG (reference sequence). J was trimmed by 5 bases and V by 2 bases; bases with no gene match: 10. PCR primers comprised 60 Vbeta and 13 Jbeta primers. The assay was immunoSEQ multiplex PCR, and TCRdb's table has in-frame clones only and misses some. The profile covers about 110,000 clones, with roughly 14% appearing a single time and about 2% taken by the ten largest. The V call is TRBV30, the J call TRBJ1-2, with 8 positions matching TRBD1. Sequencing was done on a sample of PBMCs. The origin of this receptor is a woman aged 18-35 years in good health and CMV-seronegative. CDR3 protein: CAWSPGTGQDYGYTF. The DNA for the CDR3 is TGTGCCTGGAGTCCCGGGACAGGACAGGATTATGGCTACACCTTC.